The entry that follows covers one T cell receptor (beta chain) sequence. This sample is part of a study of blood T cell repertoires in COVID-19. About the research overall: Whether acute or convalescent, the COVID-19 samples came from the United States, Italy and Spain. Nucleic acid was either cDNA or gDNA, and it came from T cells, B-cell-depleted T cells, or PBMCs.

In the original analysis: Amplification with reference gene primers provided the estimates of nucleated cell counts. Using immunoSEQ multiplex PCR, the repertoire was profiled, and TCRdb retains in-frame clones only, with some absent. The V and J calls and clone size were taken over from that table, and D and trimming were inferred from the DNA. The sample carries about 300,000 clones, 86% recorded once. CDR3 length equals 17 residues. Deletions cut 1 base from V and 0 bases from J, with 16 bases between. Germline-derived CDR1 and CDR2 are SGHRS and YFSETQ. Categorization into cohorts depended on clinical history that participants reported.

The TCR sequence derives from a man aged 30 to 45 who had recovered from COVID-19. The material sequenced was PBMCs or T cells enriched from blood (not recorded which). This chain uses TRBV5-1 with TRBJ1-1; tentatively, D is TRBD1 (6 bases). CDR3: CASSLNFGGAMNTEAFF. CDR3 sequence (DNA): TGCGCCAGCAGCTTGAACTTCGGGGGGGCCATGAACACTGAAGCTTTCTTT. Together with reference TRBV5-1 and TRBJ1-1, the CDR3 gives the full variable domain: KAGVTQTPRYLIKTRGQQVTLSCSPISGHRSVSWYQQTPGQGLQFLFEYFSETQRNKGNFPGRFSGRQFSNSRSEMNVSTLELGDSALYLCASSLNFGGAMNTEAFFGQGTRLTVV.